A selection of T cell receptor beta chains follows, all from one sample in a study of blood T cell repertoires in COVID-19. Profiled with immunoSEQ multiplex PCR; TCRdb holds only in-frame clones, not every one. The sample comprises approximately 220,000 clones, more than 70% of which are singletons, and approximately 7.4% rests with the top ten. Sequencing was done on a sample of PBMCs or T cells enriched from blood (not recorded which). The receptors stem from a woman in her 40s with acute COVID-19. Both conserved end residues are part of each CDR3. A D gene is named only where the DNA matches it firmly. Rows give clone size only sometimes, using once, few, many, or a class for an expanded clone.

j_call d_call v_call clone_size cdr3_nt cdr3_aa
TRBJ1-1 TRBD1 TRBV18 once TGTGCCAGCTCACCAGACAGGGGCACTGAAGCTTTCTTT CASSPDRGTEAFF
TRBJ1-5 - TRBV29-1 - TGCAGCGTCGGCAGGGGTATCAATCAGCCCCAGCATTTT CSVGRGINQPQHF
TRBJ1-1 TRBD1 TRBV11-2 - TGTGCCAGCAGATTTCTCAGGGGGCAAGGAGCTTTCTTT CASRFLRGQGAFF
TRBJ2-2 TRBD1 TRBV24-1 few TGTGCCACCGGCCGGACAGGGGCCACCGGGGAGCTGTTTTTT CATGRTGATGELFF
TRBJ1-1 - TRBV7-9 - TGTGCCAGCAGCTTGGCGGGTTACACTGAAGCTTTCTTT CASSLAGYTEAFF
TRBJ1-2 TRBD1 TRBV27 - TGTGCCAGCAGTTTACGGGGGGGACAGCATGGCTACACCTTC CASSLRGGQHGYTF
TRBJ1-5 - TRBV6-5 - TGTGCCAGCAGTTACTCCCAGGTTCCTAATCAGCCCCAGCATTTT CASSYSQVPNQPQHF
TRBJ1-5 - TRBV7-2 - TGTGCCAGCAGCTTAGTCCGGACACTCAATAGCAATCAGCCCCAGCATTTT CASSLVRTLNSNQPQHF
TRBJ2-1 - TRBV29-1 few TGCAGCGTTAACGCCCGGCTAGGCACCTACAATGAGCAGTTCTTC CSVNARLGTYNEQFF
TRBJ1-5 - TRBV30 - TGTGCCGGGGAGACAGGACCCGGGCAGCCCCAGCATTTT CAGETGPGQPQHF
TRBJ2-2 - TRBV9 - TGTGCCAGCAGCGTACAGGGGAGGGTAGTCGGCGGGGAGCTGTTTTTT CASSVQGRVVGGELFF
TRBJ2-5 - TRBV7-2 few TGTGCCAGCAGCCCCCAGGTGGCTCCGTGGCACCCAGGGGAGACCCAGTACTTC CASSPQVAPWHPGETQYF
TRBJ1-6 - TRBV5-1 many TGCGCCAGCAGCTTTCAAACAGGAAGCTCCTATAATTCACCCCTCCACTTT CASSFQTGSSYNSPLHF
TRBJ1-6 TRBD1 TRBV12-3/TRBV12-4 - TGTGCCAGCAGACAGGGGGCCTATTCACCCCTCCACTTT CASRQGAYSPLHF
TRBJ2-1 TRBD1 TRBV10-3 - TGTGCCATCAGTGTCGCGGACAGGGTTTCCTACAATGAGCAGTTCTTC CAISVADRVSYNEQFF
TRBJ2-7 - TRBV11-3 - TGTGCCAGCAGGATTAAGGCGAGGGATTGCTCCTACGAGCAGTACTTC CASRIKARDCSYEQYF
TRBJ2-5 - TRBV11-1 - TGTGCCAGCAGCTTCGAATCGCGCAGGGCGGAGACCCAGTACTTC CASSFESRRAETQYF
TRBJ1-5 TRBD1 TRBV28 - TGTGCCAGCACCGGGACAGTACGTCAGCCCCAGCATTTT CASTGTVRQPQHF
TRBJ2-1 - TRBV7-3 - TGTGCCAGCAGCCCGCGGGACCGCCCCTCCGAGCAGTTCTTC CASSPRDRPSEQFF
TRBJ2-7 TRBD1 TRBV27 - TGTGCCAGCAGGACCGGGACAGAGCCTAACGAGCAGTACTTC CASRTGTEPNEQYF
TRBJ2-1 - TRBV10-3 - TGTGCCATCAGTGAGGGGGGGGAGGGGGACTACAATGAGCAGTTCTTC CAISEGGEGDYNEQFF
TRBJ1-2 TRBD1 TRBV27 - TGTGCCAGCAGTTTACTGCTGCCCCGGACAGGGCTATTTGGCTATGGCTACACCTTC CASSLLLPRTGLFGYGYTF
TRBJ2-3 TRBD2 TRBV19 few TGTGCCAGTAGAAATGGGAGGGGCCGCACAGATACGCAGTATTTT CASRNGRGRTDTQYF
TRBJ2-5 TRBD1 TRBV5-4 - TGTGCCAGCAGCTTGAGGGACAGGGTCGGGGAGACCCAGTACTTC CASSLRDRVGETQYF
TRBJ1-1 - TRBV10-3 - TGTGCCATCAGTGATCTTATTGAAGCTTTCTTT CAISDLIEAFF
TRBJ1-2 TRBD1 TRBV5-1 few TGCGCCAGCAGCTTGGGACAGGGATTGGGTGGCTACACCTTC CASSLGQGLGGYTF
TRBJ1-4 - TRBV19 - TGTGCCAGCAGCGAAGGGGGGGGAAAACTGTTTTTT CASSEGGGKLFF
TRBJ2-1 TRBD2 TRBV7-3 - TGTGCCAGCAGCCCCATAGCGGGGGCTACCTACAATGAGCAGTTCTTC CASSPIAGATYNEQFF
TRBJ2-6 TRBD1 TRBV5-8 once TGTGCCAGCAGGGAGACAGGGGGCTCCAACTCTGGGGCCAACGTCCTGACTTTC CASRETGGSNSGANVLTF
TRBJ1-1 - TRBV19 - TGTGCCAGTAATAGCCCGAACACTGAAGCTTTCTTT CASNSPNTEAFF
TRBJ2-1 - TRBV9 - TGTGCCAGCAGCGAGAGGGGCCTAGCGTCCTACAATGAGCAGTTCTTC CASSERGLASYNEQFF
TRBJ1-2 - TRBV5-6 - TGTGCCAGCAAAAATCCCCAGGGTCGGGGCTACACCTTC CASKNPQGRGYTF
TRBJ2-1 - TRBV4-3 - TGCGCCAGCAGCCCCAAGCCTCCAGGGGCCGGAATTTCCTACAATGAGCAGTTCTTC CASSPKPPGAGISYNEQFF
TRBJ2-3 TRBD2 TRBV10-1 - TGCGCCAGCAGTTACGCTAGCGGGTCCACAGATACGCAGTATTTT CASSYASGSTDTQYF
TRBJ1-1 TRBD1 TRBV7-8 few TGTGCCAGCAGCTTTCGGGACAGGAACACTGAAGCTTTCTTT CASSFRDRNTEAFF
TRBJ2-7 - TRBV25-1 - TGTGCCAGCAGTGAAACAGGGTTGGAGCAGTACTTC CASSETGLEQYF
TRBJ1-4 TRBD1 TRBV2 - TGTGCCAGCAGTGAGAACAGGGGGAGCGAAAAACTGTTTTTT CASSENRGSEKLFF
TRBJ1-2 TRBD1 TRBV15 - TGTGCCACCAGCAGACCGGGACAGGGGATAGGCGGCTACACCTTC CATSRPGQGIGGYTF
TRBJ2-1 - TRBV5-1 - TGCGCCAGCAGCTTGATGGCGGGCGTATCCTACAATGAGCAGTTCTTC CASSLMAGVSYNEQFF
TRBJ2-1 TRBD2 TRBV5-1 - TGCGCCAGCGGCGCCCTAGCGGGAGGCTCCTACAATGAGCAGTTCTTC CASGALAGGSYNEQFF
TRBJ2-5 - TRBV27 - TGTGCCAGCAGTTTGGACTGGAGGGCCCGGAGGGCCCAGTACTTC CASSLDWRARRAQYF
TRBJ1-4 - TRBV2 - TGTGCCAGCGATGGGGGACATCTTAATGAAAAACTGTTTTTT CASDGGHLNEKLFF
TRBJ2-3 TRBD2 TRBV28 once TGTGCCAGCAGTCCCAGCGGGAGTATAAGCACAGATACGCAGTATTTT CASSPSGSISTDTQYF
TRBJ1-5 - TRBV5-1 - TGCGCCAGCAGCTTTGGGGGGAGCCAGCCCCAGCATTTT CASSFGGSQPQHF
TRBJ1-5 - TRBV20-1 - TGCAGTGCTAGTCAAGGGGTTGGCAATCAGCCCCAGCATTTT CSASQGVGNQPQHF
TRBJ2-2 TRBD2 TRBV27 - TGTGCCAGCAGTGGGACTAGCGGGGGTCTCAACACCGGGGAGCTGTTTTTT CASSGTSGGLNTGELFF
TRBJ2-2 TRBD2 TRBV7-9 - TGTGCCAGCGGACTTCCGGGACTAGCGGGGGGGCCGGGCACCGGGGAGCTGTTTTTT CASGLPGLAGGPGTGELFF
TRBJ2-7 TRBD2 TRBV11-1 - TGTGCCAGCAGCTTGAGTTCCGGGACTAGTGTACAGTACTTC CASSLSSGTSVQYF
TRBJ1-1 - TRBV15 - TGTGCCACCAGCCCCGTGGGTGGAGGGGAACACACTGAAGCTTTCTTT CATSPVGGGEHTEAFF
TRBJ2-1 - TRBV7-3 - TGTGCCAGCAGCTTCGCTAGCCAGTACAATGAGCAGTTCTTC CASSFASQYNEQFF
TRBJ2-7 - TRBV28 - TGTGCCAGCAGCCGGACAGCATACGAGCAGTACTTC CASSRTAYEQYF
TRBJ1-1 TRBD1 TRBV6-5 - TGTGCCAGCATCCCCGGGACAGGGGGTCCTGAAGCTTTCTTT CASIPGTGGPEAFF
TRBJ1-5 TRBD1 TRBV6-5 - TGTGCCACCAGGACAGGGAAACAGCCCCAGCATTTT CATRTGKQPQHF
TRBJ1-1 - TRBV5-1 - TGCGCCAGCAGCTTGGCAGGGACTCAGAACACTGAAGCTTTCTTT CASSLAGTQNTEAFF
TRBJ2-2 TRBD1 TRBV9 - TGTGCCAGCAGCGTATCTACCGGGACAGGGGAGGGAGTCGGGGAGCTGTTTTTT CASSVSTGTGEGVGELFF
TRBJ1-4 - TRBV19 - TGTGCCAGTAGTAATCCCCGCGGGGCAACTAATGAAAAACTGTTTTTT CASSNPRGATNEKLFF
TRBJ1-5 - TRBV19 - TGTGCCAGTAGTATTGTCACAGGAAATCAGCCCCAGCATTTT CASSIVTGNQPQHF